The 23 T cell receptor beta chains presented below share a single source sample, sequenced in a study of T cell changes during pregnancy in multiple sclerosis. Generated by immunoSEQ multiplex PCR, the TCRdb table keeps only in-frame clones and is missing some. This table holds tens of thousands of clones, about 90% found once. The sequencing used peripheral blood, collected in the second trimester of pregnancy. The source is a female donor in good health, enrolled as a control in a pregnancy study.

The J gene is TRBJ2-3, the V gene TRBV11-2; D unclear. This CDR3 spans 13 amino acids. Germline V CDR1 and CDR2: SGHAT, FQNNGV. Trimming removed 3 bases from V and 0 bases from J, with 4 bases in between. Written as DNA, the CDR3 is TGTGCCAGCAGCTTCCAGAGCACAGATACGCAGTATTTT. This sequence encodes CASSFQSTDTQYF. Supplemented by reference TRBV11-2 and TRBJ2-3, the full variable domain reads EAGVAQSPRYKIIEKRQSVAFWCNPISGHATLYWYQQILGQGPKLLIQFQNNGVVDDSQLPKDRFSAERLKGVDSTLKIQPAKLEDSAVYLCASSFQSTDTQYFGPGTRLTVL.

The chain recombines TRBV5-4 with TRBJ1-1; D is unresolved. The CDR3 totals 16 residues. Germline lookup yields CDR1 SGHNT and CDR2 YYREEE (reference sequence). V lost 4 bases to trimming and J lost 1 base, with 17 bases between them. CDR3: CASSPDRVNPNTEAFF. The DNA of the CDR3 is TGTGCCAGCAGCCCCGACCGGGTCAACCCGAACACTGAAGCTTTCTTT. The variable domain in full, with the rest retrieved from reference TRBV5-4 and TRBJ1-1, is ETGVTQSPTHLIKTRGQQVTLRCSSQSGHNTVSWYQQALGQGPQFIFQYYREEENGRGNFPPRFSGLQFPNYSSELNVNALELDDSALYLCASSPDRVNPNTEAFFGQGTRLTVV.

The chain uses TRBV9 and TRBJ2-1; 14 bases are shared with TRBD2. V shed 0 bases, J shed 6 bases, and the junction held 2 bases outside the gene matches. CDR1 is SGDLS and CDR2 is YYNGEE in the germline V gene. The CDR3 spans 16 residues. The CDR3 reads CASSVGGLAGVNEQFF. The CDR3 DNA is TGTGCCAGCAGCGTAGGGGGACTAGCGGGAGTCAATGAGCAGTTCTTC.

The DNA for the CDR3 is TGTGCCAGCAGTCCCGGTAGCGGGAACTCCTACGAGCAGTACTTC. Translating gives CASSPGSGNSYEQYF. This chain joins TRBV28 and TRBJ2-7; 8 nucleotides agree with TRBD2. This CDR3 spans 15 amino acids. The J segment lost 0 bases and the V segment lost 5 bases, leaving 6 bases of the junction unmatched. From germline, CDR1 is MDHEN and CDR2 SYDVKM.

CDR3 in DNA: TGCGCCAGCAGACGGACAGGGTCAGATACGCAGTATTTT. It is translated as CASRRTGSDTQYF. The chain carries TRBV10-1 and TRBJ2-3, with 8 bases matching TRBD1. The CDR3 is made up of 13 amino acids. The V gene's germline CDR1 is WNHNN and CDR2 SYGVQD (reference sequence). The trim removed 6 bases at V and 4 bases at J, leaving 3 bases unmatched.

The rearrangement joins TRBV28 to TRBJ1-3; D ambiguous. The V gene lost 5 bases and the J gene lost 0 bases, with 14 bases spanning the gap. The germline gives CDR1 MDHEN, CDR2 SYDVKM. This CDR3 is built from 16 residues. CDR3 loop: CASSDSTSRSGNTIYF. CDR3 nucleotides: TGTGCCAGCAGTGACTCGACTTCCCGCTCTGGAAACACCATATATTTT.

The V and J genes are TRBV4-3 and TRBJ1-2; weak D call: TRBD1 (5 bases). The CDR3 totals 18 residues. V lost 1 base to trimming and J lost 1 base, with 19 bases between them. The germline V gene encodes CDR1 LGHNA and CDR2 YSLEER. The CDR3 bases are TGCGCCAGCAGCCAAGTTTCGTTGCCGGGGGGTGGTAACTATGGCTACACCTTC. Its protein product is CASSQVSLPGGGNYGYTF.

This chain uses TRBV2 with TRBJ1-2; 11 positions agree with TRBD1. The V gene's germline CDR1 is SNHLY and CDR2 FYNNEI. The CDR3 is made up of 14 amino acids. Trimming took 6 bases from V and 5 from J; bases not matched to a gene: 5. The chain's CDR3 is CASRGDRGSYGYTF. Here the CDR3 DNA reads TGTGCCAGCAGAGGGGACAGGGGGAGTTATGGCTACACCTTC.

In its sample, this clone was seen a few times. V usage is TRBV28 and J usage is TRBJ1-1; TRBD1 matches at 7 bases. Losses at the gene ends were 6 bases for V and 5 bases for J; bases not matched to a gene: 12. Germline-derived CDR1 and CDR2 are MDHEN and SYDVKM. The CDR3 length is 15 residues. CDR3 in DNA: TGTGCCAGCAGCCCGGTCCGCGGCAGGGGGACTGAAGCTTTCTTT. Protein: CASSPVRGRGTEAFF.

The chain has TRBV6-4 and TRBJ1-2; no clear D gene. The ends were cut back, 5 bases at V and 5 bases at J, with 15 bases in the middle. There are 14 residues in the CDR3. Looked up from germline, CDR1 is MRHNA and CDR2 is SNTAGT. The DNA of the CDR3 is TGTGCCAGCAGTTCAGAACACCAACTATATGGCTACACCTTC. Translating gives CASSSEHQLYGYTF.

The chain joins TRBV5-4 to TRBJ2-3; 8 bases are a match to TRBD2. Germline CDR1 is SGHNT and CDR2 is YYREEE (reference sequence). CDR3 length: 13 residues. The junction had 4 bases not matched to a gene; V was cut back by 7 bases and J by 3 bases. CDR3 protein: CASGAGGTDTQYF. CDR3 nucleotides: TGTGCCAGCGGGGCGGGGGGTACAGATACGCAGTATTTT.

CDR3 region: CATSRGHNSDRGYGYTF. The CDR3 nucleotides are TGTGCCACCAGCAGAGGCCATAACTCGGACAGGGGCTATGGCTACACCTTC. V and J are TRBV15 and TRBJ1-2; 9 bases agree with TRBD1. The CDR3 runs 17 residues. J was trimmed by 4 bases and V by 1 base; bases with no gene match: 10. The V gene's germline CDR1 is LNHNV and CDR2 YYDKDF (reference sequence).

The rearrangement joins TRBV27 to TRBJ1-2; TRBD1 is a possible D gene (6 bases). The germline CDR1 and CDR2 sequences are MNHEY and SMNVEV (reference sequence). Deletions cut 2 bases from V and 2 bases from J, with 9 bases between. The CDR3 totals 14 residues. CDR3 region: CASSLGTGNYGYTF. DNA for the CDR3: TGTGCCAGCAGTTTAGGTACAGGGAACTATGGCTACACCTTC.

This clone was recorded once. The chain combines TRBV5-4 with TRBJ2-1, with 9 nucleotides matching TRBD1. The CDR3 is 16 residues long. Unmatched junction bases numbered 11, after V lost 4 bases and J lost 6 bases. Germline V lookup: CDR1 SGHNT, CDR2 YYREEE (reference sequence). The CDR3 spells CASSPTSGQGSNEQFF. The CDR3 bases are TGTGCCAGCAGCCCCACGTCTGGACAGGGGTCCAATGAGCAGTTCTTC.

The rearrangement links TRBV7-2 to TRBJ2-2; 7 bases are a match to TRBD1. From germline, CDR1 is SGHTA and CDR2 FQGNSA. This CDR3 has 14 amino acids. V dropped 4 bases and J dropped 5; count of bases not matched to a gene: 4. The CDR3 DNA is TGTGCCAGCAGCTGGGACAGACATACCGGGGAGCTGTTTTTT. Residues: CASSWDRHTGELFF.

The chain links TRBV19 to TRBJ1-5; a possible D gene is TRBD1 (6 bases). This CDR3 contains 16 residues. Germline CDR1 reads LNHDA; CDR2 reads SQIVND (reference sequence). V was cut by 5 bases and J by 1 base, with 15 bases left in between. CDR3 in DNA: TGTGCCAGTAGTGCCTCGGACAGCCTAAGCAATCAGCCCCAGCATTTT. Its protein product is CASSASDSLSNQPQHF.

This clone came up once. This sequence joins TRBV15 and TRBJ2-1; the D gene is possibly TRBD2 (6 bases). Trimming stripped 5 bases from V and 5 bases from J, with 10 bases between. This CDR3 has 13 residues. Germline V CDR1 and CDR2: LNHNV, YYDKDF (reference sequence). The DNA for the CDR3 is TGTGCCACCAGCCGGACGGGGGACAATGAGCAGTTCTTC. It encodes CATSRTGDNEQFF.

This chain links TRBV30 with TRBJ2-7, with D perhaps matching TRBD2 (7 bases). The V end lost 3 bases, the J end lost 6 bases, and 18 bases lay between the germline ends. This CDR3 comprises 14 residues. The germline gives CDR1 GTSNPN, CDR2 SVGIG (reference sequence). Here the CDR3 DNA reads TGTGCCTGGAGCGGGGGGCTAGGGTTACGCGAGCAGTACTTC. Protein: CAWSGGLGLREQYF. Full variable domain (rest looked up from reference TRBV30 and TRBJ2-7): SQTIHQWPATLVQPVGSPLSLECTVEGTSNPNLYWYRQAAGRGLQLLFYSVGIGQISSEVPQNLSASRPQDRQFILSSKKLLLSDSGFYLCAWSGGLGLREQYFGPGTRLTVT.

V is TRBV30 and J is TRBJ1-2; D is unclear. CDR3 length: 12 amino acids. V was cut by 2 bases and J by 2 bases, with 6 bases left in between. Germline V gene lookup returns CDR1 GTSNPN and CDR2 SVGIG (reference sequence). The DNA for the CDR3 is TGTGCCTGGAGTCCGGGGAACTATGGCTACACCTTC. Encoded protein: CAWSPGNYGYTF.

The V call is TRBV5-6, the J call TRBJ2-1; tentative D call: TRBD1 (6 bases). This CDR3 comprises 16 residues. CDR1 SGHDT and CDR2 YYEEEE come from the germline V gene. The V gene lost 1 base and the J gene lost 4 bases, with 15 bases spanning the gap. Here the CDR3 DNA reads TGTGCCAGCAGCTTGACCAACCAAGGACAGTACAATGAGCAGTTCTTC. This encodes CASSLTNQGQYNEQFF.

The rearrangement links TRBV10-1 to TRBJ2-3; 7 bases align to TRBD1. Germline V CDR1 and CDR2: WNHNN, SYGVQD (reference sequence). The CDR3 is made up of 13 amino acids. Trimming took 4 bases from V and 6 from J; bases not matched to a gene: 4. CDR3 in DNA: TGCGCCAGCAGTGGACAGGGTACCGATACGCAGTATTTT. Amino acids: CASSGQGTDTQYF.

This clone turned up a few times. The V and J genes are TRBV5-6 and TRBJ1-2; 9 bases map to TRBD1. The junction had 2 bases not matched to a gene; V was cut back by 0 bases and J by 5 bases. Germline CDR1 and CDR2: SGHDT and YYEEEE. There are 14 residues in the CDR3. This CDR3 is CASSLGQGGYGYTF. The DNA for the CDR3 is TGTGCCAGCAGCTTGGGACAGGGGGGGTATGGCTACACCTTC.

CDR3 nucleotides: TGCAGCGCTATGACAGGGGGCAATTCACCCCTCCACTTT. Translating it yields CSAMTGGNSPLHF. The chain combines TRBV29-1 with TRBJ1-6; 10 positions match TRBD1. This CDR3 is 13 amino acids long. CDR1 and CDR2 from the germline V gene are SQVTM and ANQGSEA. Trimming took 7 bases from V and 7 from J; bases not matched to a gene: 4.